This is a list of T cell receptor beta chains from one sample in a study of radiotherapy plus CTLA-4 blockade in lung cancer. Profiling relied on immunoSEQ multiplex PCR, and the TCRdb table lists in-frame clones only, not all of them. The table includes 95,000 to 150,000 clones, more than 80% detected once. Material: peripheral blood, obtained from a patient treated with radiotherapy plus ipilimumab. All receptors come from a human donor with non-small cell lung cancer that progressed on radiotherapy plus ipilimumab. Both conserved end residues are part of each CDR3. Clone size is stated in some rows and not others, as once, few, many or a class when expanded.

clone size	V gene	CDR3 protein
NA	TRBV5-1	CASGSGDRDPSGELFF
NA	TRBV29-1	CSVGASDKSMNTEAFF
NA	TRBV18	CASSLYSDRATGANVLTF
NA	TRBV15	CATSRDLHRDRVVSEQFF
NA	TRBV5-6	CASSFGLAGGPNTGELFF
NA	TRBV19	CASSIATSGSAYEQYF
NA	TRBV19	CASSKYVAGANVLTF
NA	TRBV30	CAWSVENNQPQHF
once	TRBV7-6	CASSSVQAGPTGREQFF
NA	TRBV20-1	CSAILLGGYTF
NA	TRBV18	CASSQGTNYEQYF
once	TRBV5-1	CASSLLAGVGGELFF
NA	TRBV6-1	CASQQGNPNQPQHF
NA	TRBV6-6	CASSYKGPGYEQYF
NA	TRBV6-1	CASTQTPSGSYEQYF
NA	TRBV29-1	CSVEKGQGYNEQFF
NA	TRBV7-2	CASSLESDLGSYEQYF
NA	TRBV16	CASSQSRMNTEAFF
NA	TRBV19	CASRKQGVNTEAFF
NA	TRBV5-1	CASSLGSGNMDEQFF
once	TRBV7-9	CASSLVQVPYEQYF
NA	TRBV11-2	CASTPVDRAHEQYF
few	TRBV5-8	CASSSSPGTGVNEQYF
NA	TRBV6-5	CASSSPSYEQYF
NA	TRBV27	CASSFWGATGANVLTF
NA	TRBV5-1	CASSLTTLVGYGYTF
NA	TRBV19	CASTDYSYNEQFF
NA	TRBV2	CASSARTAWNEQFF
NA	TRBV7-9	CASSPRDRGLEQYF